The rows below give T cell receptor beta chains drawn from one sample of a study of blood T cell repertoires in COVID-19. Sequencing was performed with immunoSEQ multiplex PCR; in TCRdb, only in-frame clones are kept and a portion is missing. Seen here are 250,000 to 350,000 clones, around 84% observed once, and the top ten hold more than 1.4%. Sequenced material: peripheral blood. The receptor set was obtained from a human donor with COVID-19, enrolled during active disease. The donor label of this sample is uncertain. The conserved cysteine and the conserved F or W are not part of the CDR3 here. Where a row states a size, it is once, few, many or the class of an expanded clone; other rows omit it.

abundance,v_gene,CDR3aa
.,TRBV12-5,ASAPGLAGPDTQY
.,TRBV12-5,ASGRGLAGGYTDTQY
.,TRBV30,AWSVLRETQY
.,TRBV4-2,ASSVLGTGGDGYT
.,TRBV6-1,ASSETYEQY
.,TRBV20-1,SASGYAFPERLF
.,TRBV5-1,ASSLVQGFNEQY
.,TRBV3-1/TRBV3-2,ASSLDILSYNEQF
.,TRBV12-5,ASMSSGANVLT
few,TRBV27,ASTDREAYNSPLH
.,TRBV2,ASSAGLTNTEAF
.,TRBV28,ASRDRQDNSPLH
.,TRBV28,ASSRRGQGNEKLF
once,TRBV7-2,ASSLNSNQPQH
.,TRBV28,ASRPTSGNAYEQY
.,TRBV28,ASSLAGGDYGYT
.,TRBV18,ASSPPTGGAQKQY
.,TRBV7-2,ASSLGTGGGGSGETQY
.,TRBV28,ASSFGTGSSYEQY
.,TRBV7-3,ASSMPGFTEAF
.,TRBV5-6,ASSLVVRTYEQY
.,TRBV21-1,ASSAPISGDNYEQY
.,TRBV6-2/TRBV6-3,ASSYSHSGSWNEQF
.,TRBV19,ASSIQGGDNQPQH
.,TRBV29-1,SVEAGGKYNEQF
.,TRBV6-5,ASSYSGSINTGELF
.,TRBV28,ASQRERITDTQY
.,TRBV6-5,ATYPTGGNSYEQY
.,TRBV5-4,ASSLSGTYEQY
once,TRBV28,ASSLQGTAETQY
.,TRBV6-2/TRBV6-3,ASRYPGLSTDTQY
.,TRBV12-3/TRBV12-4,ASSSEDRSEAF
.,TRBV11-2,ASSLDLNYGYT
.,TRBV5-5,ASSFSGTYTDTQY
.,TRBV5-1,ASSTEQGANTEAF
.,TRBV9,ASSARQGAGEKLF
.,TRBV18,ASFERSYNEQF
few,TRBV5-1,ASSPAVNNYGYT
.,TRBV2,ASTEGLYT
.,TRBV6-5,ARRTGPSYEQY
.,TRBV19,ASSVAGGPPDTQY
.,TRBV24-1,ATSDGTRYEQY
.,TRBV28,ASSLAGVQETQY
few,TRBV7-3,ASSLNAGLDNEQF
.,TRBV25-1,ASSESPIETQY
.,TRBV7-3,ASSLGGSDNEQF
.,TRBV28,ASSSDRNQPQH
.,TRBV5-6,ASSSVHSRTSENTGELF
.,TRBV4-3,ASSQASGGPNSPLH
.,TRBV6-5,ASSQRREGEAF
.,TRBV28,ASSYLWGQVSNQPQH
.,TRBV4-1,ASSLRQGFLGGNTIY